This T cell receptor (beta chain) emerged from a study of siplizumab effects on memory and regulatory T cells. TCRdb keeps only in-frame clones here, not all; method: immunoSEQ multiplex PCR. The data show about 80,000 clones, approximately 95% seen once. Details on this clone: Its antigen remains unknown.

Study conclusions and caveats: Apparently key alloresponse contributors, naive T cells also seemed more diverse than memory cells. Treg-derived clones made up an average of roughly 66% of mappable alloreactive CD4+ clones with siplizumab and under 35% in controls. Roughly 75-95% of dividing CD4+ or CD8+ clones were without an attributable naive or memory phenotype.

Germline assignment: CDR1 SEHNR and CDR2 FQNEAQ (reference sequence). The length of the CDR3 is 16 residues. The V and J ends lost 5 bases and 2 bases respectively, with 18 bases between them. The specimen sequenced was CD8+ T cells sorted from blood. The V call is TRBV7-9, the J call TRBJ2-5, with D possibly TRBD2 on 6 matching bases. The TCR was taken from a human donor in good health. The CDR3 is CASSIAIAEPQETQYF. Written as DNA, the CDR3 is TGTGCCAGCAGCATTGCGATAGCGGAGCCACAAGAGACCCAGTACTTC.